This TCR beta chain was captured by sequencing in a study of T-cell reconstitution after alpha-beta-depleted transplantation in children (dated by TCRdb to 2015 to 2016). Background on the whole study: T-cell immune reconstitution after TCRalphabeta/CD19-depleted allogeneic hematopoietic cell transplantation in children was quantitatively tracked in the study by means of TCR repertoire profiling.

The sample's time point label, decoded: day 60 (about 2 months) after transplantation. This specimen's treatment or condition label, interpreted: allogeneic hematopoietic cell transplantation with graft depleted of TCRalphabeta T cells and CD19 B cells. TCRalphabeta/CD19-depleted allogeneic hematopoietic cell grafts were given to the transplant recipients, all of whom were children. The library was built by means of PCR. The reads were generated on an Illumina HiSeq 2500. To normalize quantification of the TCRbeta repertoire, the TCR libraries were built with molecular barcoding that relied on unique molecular identifiers. The raw public data were reprocessed by TCRdb itself: fastp quality trimming at Q25, MiXCR clonotype calling, in-frame beta chains only. A single entry per CDR3 protein holds the most common genes and DNA from its merged rows. This sample holds approximately 44,000 distinct CDR3 sequences; over 4.5% were observed only once. 30% of the sample rests with the top ten.

Overall results and qualifications from the work: The high TCRbeta diversity at day 60 in some patients was ascribed to recipient T cells and intrathymic progenitors that had survived conditioning. About two months after transplant, the apparently early recovery of alphabetaT-cell counts reportedly depended on just several hundred clones that had expanded rapidly and came from non-depleted graft cells. The frequencies of hyperexpanded clones fell over the following months, and after one year, T-cell counts and TCRbeta diversity were mostly attributed to newly produced T cells.

This clonotype was counted many times. This receptor's antigen is unknown. Nothing much larger sits one base from this clone, and base qualities are not available. The sample here was PBMCs, mostly from graft donor cells, taken 60 days after TCRalphabeta/CD19-depleted stem cell transplant. This TCR was sampled from a female patient under 10 years old who had a stem cell transplant for aplastic anemia, so the T cells may come from the graft donor.

The CDR3 protein: CASSRYSGNTIYF. The DNA sequence is as follows: TGTGCCAGCAGCCGATACTCTGGAAACACCATATATTTT. Recombination connected TRBV7-9 to TRBJ1-3, with no reliable assignment of the D segment. There are 13 amino acids in the CDR3, from cysteine to phenylalanine inclusive. Only CDR3 DNA is held: 39 bases, read in frame from base 1. The germline ends are 5 bases apart after V is trimmed by 5 bases and J by 0 bases. Taken from the germline V gene (reference sequence), the CDR1 and CDR2 loops are SEHNR and FQNEAQ.